This is a list of T cell receptor beta chains from one sample in a study of blood T cell repertoires in COVID-19. Sequencing was performed with immunoSEQ multiplex PCR; in TCRdb, only in-frame clones are kept and a portion is missing. The sample contains 100,000 to 150,000 clones, 70% to 90% of which appear only once. Sequenced material: PBMCs or T cells enriched from blood (not recorded which). These receptors were collected from a woman aged 50 to 60 who had recovered from COVID-19. The CDR3 runs from the conserved cysteine through the conserved F or W. A D gene is named only where the DNA matches it firmly. Expanded clones get a size class; other rows say once, few or many, or leave the size out.

v_call	clone_size	d_call	j_call	cdr3_aa	cdr3_nt
TRBV6-5	NA	NA	TRBJ2-7	CASRTGLISYEQYF	TGTGCCAGCAGGACAGGCCTAATTTCCTACGAGCAGTACTTC
TRBV11-2	NA	TRBD1	TRBJ2-5	CASSWAQGAGETQYF	TGTGCCAGCAGCTGGGCACAGGGGGCAGGGGAGACCCAGTACTTC
TRBV5-6	NA	NA	TRBJ2-3	CASSLDLTVTQYF	TGTGCCAGCAGCTTGGACCTTACGGTTACGCAGTATTTT
TRBV2	NA	TRBD2	TRBJ2-7	CASRPTSGVYEQYF	TGTGCCAGCAGGCCGACTAGCGGGGTCTACGAGCAGTACTTC
TRBV6-5	NA	NA	TRBJ2-7	CASSSASTGNYEQYF	TGTGCCAGCAGTTCCGCCTCGACGGGGAACTACGAGCAGTACTTC
TRBV6-5	few	NA	TRBJ1-2	CASSNPYRKGYGYTF	TGTGCCAGCAGTAACCCGTACAGGAAAGGCTATGGCTACACCTTC
TRBV3-1/TRBV3-2	NA	NA	TRBJ1-1	CASSQGPKNTEAFF	TGTGCCAGCAGCCAAGGGCCGAAGAACACTGAAGCTTTCTTT
TRBV15	NA	TRBD1	TRBJ2-6	CASPPGQGNDGANVLTF	TGTGCCTCTCCTCCGGGACAGGGGAACGATGGGGCCAACGTCCTGACTTTC
TRBV7-2	NA	NA	TRBJ2-2	CASSLGTTNTGELFF	TGTGCCAGCAGCTTAGGGACTACAAACACCGGGGAGCTGTTTTTT
TRBV5-1	NA	NA	TRBJ1-1	CASSLGGPGNTEAFF	TGCGCCAGCAGCTTGGGAGGGCCTGGAAACACTGAAGCTTTCTTT
TRBV7-9	NA	NA	TRBJ2-4	CASSSDRNIQYF	TGTGCCAGCAGCTCGGACAGAAACATTCAGTACTTC
TRBV7-9	NA	NA	TRBJ1-2	CASSQAGAGPTLVNYGYTF	TGTGCCAGCAGCCAAGCTGGGGCAGGTCCAACTTTAGTTAACTATGGCTACACCTTC
TRBV5-4	NA	NA	TRBJ2-5	CASSLARGTETQYF	TGTGCCAGCAGCTTGGCCAGGGGTACAGAGACCCAGTACTTC
TRBV2	NA	TRBD1	TRBJ1-4	CASRGQGTREKLFF	TGTGCCAGCAGAGGACAGGGGACTAGGGAAAAACTGTTTTTT